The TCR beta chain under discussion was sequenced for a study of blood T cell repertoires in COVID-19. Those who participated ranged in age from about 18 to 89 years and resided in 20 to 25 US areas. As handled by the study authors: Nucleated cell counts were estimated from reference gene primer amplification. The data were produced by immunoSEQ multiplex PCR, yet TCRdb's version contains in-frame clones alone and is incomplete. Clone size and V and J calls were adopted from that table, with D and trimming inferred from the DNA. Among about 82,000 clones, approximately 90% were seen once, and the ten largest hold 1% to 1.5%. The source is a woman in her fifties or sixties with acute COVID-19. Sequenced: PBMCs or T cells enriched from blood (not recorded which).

The CDR3 DNA sequence: TGCAGCGTTGGCCGGAAGATAAAACTAGCTGGCGAGCAGTACTTC. It yields the protein CSVGRKIKLAGEQYF. The rearrangement uses TRBV29-1 and TRBJ2-7, with D tentatively TRBD2 (6 bases). The V and J ends lost 4 bases and 6 bases respectively, with 22 bases between them. From germline, CDR1 is SQVTM and CDR2 ANQGSEA. The CDR3 consists of 15 residues.